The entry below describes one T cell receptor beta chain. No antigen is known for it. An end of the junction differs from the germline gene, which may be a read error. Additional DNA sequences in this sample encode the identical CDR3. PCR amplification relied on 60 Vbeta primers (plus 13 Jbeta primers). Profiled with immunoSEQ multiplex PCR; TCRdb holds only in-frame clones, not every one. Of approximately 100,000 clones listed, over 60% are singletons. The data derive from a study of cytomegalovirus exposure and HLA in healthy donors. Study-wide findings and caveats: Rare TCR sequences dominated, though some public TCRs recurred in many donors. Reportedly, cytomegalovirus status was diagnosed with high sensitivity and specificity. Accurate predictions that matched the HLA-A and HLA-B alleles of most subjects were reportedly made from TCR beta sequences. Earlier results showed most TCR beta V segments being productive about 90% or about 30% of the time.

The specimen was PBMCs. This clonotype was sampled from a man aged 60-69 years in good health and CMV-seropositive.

The CDR3 spells CASSLGGRGYTEAFF. The DNA of the CDR3 is TGTGCCAGCAGCTTGGGAGGCAGGGGGTACACTGAAGCCTTCTTT. This chain uses TRBV5-4 with TRBJ1-1; 7 bases match TRBD1. Looked up from germline, CDR1 is SGHNT and CDR2 is YYREEE (reference sequence). This CDR3 has 15 residues.